The text below deals with one T cell receptor (beta chain). The antigen is unknown. This entry is derived from a study of shared clonotypes between healthy human individuals. About the study: Every donor yielded three CD4 naive, three CD4 memory, two CD8 naive and one CD8 memory plate. Overall study results and limits: Shared clonotypes: about 5% naive CD4, under 4% naive CD8, less than 2.5% memory CD4, approximately 0.37% memory CD8. Estimated richness values were generally larger in naive subsets than in memory subsets. When compared with the clonotypes that were shared by all four sorted-subset donors, the non-shared clonotypes turned out to have lower generation probabilities.

The CDR3 consists of 18 residues. Profiled with immunoSEQ multiplex PCR; TCRdb holds only in-frame clones, not every one. The repertoire holds fewer than 2.5 million clones, with approximately 94% as singletons. This TCR was sampled from a man between 18 and 29 years old in good health. Some clones in this sample may be carry-over from other donors' samples. The chain combines TRBV21-1 with TRBJ2-2; no DNA check was done on the table's D call, TRBD2. TRBV21-1 is deemed a pseudogene. The sequenced sample was naive CD4+ T cells from PBMCs. Subset here: CD45RA+ positively selected. CDR3 in amino acids: CASSNPGGTSPLAGELFF. The CDR3 DNA follows: TGTGCCAGCAGCAACCCGGGGGGGACTAGTCCTTTGGCCGGGGAGCTGTTTTTT.